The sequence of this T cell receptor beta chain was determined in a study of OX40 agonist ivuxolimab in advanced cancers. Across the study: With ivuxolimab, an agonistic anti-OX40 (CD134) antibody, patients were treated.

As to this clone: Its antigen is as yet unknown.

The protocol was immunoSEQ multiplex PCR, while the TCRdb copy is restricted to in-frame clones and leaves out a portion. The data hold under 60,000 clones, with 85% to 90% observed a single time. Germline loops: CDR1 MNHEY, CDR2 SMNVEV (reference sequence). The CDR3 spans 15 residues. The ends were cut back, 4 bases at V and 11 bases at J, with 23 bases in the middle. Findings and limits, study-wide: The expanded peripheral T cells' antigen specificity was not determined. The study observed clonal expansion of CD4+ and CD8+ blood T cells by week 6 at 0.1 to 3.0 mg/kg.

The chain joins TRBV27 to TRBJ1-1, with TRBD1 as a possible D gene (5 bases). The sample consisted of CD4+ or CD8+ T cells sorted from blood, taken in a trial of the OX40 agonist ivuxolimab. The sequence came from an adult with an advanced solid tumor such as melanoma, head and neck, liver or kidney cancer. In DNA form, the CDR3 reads TGTGCCAGCAGTTCCCTCTCGTCGGGGACGGGTCGGGCTTTCTTT. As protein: CASSSLSSGTGRAFF.